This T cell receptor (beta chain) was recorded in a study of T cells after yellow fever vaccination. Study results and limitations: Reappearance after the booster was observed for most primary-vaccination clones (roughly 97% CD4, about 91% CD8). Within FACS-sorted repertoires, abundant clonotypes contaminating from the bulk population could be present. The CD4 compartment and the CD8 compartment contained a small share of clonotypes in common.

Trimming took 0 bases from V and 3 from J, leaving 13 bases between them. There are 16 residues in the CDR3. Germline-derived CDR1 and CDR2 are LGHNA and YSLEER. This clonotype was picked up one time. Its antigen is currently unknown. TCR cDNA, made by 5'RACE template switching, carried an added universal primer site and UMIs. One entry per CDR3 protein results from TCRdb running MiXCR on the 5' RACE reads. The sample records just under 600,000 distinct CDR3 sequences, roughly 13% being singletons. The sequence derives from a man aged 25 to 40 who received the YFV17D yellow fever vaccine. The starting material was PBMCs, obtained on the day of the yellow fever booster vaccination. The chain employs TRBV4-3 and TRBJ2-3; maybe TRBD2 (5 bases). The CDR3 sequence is CASSQDRRAPTDTQYF. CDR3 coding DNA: TGCGCCAGCAGCCAAGATAGGCGGGCCCCAACAGATACGCAGTATTTT.